This T cell receptor beta chain stems from a study of T cell responses to AZD1222 COVID-19 vaccine (TCRdb year 2021). Turning to the overall study: A total of 233 trial participants underwent TCR sequencing, of whom approximately 210 received two doses of AZD1222 and about 25 received two doses of the MenACWY control vaccine. Trial participants were enrolled into age subgroups of 18-55, 56-69 and 70-plus years, which contained roughly 140, 27 and 60 TCR-sequenced participants, respectively. Overall results and qualifications from the work: No day 14 peak-response samples were available, so repertoires were characterized only after the peak T cell response. The 56-69-year group was small, and its depth increase did not reach significance, likely because of low power. CD4 TCRs associated with the vaccine covered the entire spike protein, and the dominant responses were in regions 160-218 and 743-854. Conclusions about previously exposed vaccinees are limited, since just a handful of AZD1222 recipients were seropositive for SARS-CoV-2 at baseline. Most participants were white British and females outnumbered males, and the authors suggested that clonal diversity may have been underestimated. Reportedly, almost half of the unique spike-specific TCRs recognized epitopes lying outside the regions that are mutated in the B.1.351 and B.1.1.7 variants. Spike-specific TCR breadth and depth rose significantly after two AZD1222 doses compared with day 0 and with MenACWY recipients.

The CDR3 regions of human TCRbeta chains were analyzed by immunosequencing. As for how the authors treated the data: Repertoire TCRs were checked for matches against a reference library of SARS-CoV-2-specific TCRs that had been generated using the MIRA antigen-specificity platform. Breadth meant the fraction of unique TCRs that were SARS-CoV-2-associated, whereas depth meant the fraction of total T cells that were SARS-CoV-2-associated. Using the MIRA data, each spike-specific TCR was assigned both to the spike region to which the TCR was reactive and to a CD4 or CD8 class. Log10-transformed breadth and depth values were compared by one-way ANOVA with Sidak's multiple comparisons tests. Not all clones reach the TCRdb copy of this immuneACCESS table, which keeps in-frame sequences only. Checked studies attribute under half of the gap to unresolved V genes and leave the rest unexplained. Clonal size and the V and J genes are those of that table, whereas D and trimming came from the DNA. The table for this sample lists roughly 69,000 clones; over 70% of them were counted only once. Around 15% of the sample rests with the top ten.

The time point label on this specimen signifies: about 28 days (+/-7) after the second vaccine dose. Because spike-specific TCR depth and breadth did not differ between the two schedules, AZD1222 recipients who got a second dose at roughly 4 weeks were pooled with those who got a second dose at roughly 12 weeks. Vaccinee samples came from UK trials COV001 and COV002, including a single-blind randomized controlled phase 2/3 trial of AZD1222 (ChAdOx1 nCoV-19) in healthy adults. For TCRbeta chain sequencing, PBMC samples were collected from trial participants at day 0 and at day 28 after the second dose. As for this clone: The specificity of this receptor is unknown. Per-nucleotide qualities are absent, and no much larger clonotype sits a single base away.

V ends up 4 bases short and J 6 bases short, with an unmatched junction base count of 11. Looking up the germline V gene (reference sequence) yields CDR1 LNHDA and CDR2 SQIVND. CDR3 length: 15 amino acids, cysteine to phenylalanine. Only CDR3 DNA is held: 45 bases, read in frame from base 1. The clonotype comes from an adult who received the AZD1222 COVID-19 vaccine. The V gene is TRBV19 and the J gene is TRBJ1-2, and 7 bases in between align with TRBD1. The source was peripheral blood, collected 28 days after the second AZD1222 dose. The DNA is as follows: TGTGCCAGTAGTAAAGGGACAGAGGAAGTGCATGGCTACACCTTC. This is translated as CASSKGTEEVHGYTF.